The 32 T cell receptor beta chains below were found in one sample sequenced in a study of cytomegalovirus exposure and HLA in healthy donors. The PCR had 60 Vbeta and 13 Jbeta primers. TCRdb's copy holds only in-frame clones and misses some; the assay was immunoSEQ multiplex PCR. The repertoire holds 140,000 to 150,000 clones, over 60% seen once, with 1.5% to 2% in the top ten. Input material: PBMCs. These receptors all stem from a woman in her 30s in good health and CMV-seronegative.

The chain links TRBV27 to TRBJ2-4; TRBD1 agrees at 7 bases. The V gene end was trimmed by 2 bases and the J gene end by 0 bases; junction bases not matched to a gene: 4. There are 16 residues in the CDR3. Per germline, CDR1 MNHEY and CDR2 SMNVEV (reference sequence). DNA for the CDR3: TGTGCCAGCAGTTTAAGGGGGCAACTAGCCAAAAACATTCAGTACTTC. It codes for CASSLRGQLAKNIQYF.

V gene TRBV11-2 combines with J gene TRBJ2-7; D perhaps matches TRBD2 (7 bases). Germline assignment: CDR1 SGHAT and CDR2 FQNNGV. The CDR3 is 15 residues long. Trimming stripped 1 base from V and 2 bases from J, with 12 bases between. In DNA, the CDR3 is TGTGCCAGCAGCTTAGCGGGGGGCGGGCCCTACGAGCAGTACTTC. Its protein product is CASSLAGGGPYEQYF.

The chain employs TRBV9 and TRBJ2-7; 11 bases fit TRBD1. The J segment lost 5 bases and the V segment lost 3 bases, leaving 4 bases of the junction unmatched. Per the germline V gene, CDR1 is SGDLS and CDR2 is YYNGEE. The CDR3 extends over 14 amino acids. The CDR3 spells CASSAMGQGDEQYF. The CDR3 nucleotides read TGTGCCAGCAGCGCCATGGGACAGGGGGACGAGCAGTACTTC.

The chain employs TRBV29-1 and TRBJ1-1; 7 nucleotides match TRBD1. CDR1 is SQVTM, CDR2 ANQGSEA, per germline. CDR3 size: 17 residues. Losses at the gene ends were 2 bases for V and 0 bases for J; bases not matched to a gene: 12. CDR3 amino acids: CSVEWGQSETMNTEAFF. Here the CDR3 DNA reads TGCAGCGTTGAATGGGGACAGTCAGAGACCATGAACACTGAAGCTTTCTTT.

The V gene is TRBV5-1, the J gene TRBJ1-1; D gene uncertain. CDR1 SGHRS and CDR2 YFSETQ come from the germline V gene. The V gene lost 0 bases and the J gene lost 4 bases, with 10 bases spanning the gap. The CDR3 is 14 amino acids. The CDR3 nucleotides read TGCGCCAGCAGCTTGGTTCCAGGAACCACTGAAGCTTTCTTT. It translates to CASSLVPGTTEAFF. Full variable domain (missing parts from reference TRBV5-1 and TRBJ1-1): KAGVTQTPRYLIKTRGQQVTLSCSPISGHRSVSWYQQTPGQGLQFLFEYFSETQRNKGNFPGRFSGRQFSNSRSEMNVSTLELGDSALYLCASSLVPGTTEAFFGQGTRLTVV.

The V and J genes are TRBV5-6 and TRBJ2-6; 8 bases match TRBD1. Germline V gives CDR1 SGHDT, CDR2 YYEEEE. There are 17 residues in the CDR3. Trimming removed 2 bases from V and 4 bases from J; junction bases left unmatched: 8. The CDR3 region has the DNA TGTGCCAGCAGCTTACAGGGGGATGTCCAAGGGGCCAACGTCCTGACTTTC. Its translation: CASSLQGDVQGANVLTF.

The rearrangement joins TRBV14 to TRBJ2-5; a weak D match, TRBD2 (5 bases). V was shortened by 1 base and J by 3 bases, with 6 bases between the two germline ends. The CDR3 is made up of 13 amino acids. Germline loops: CDR1 SGHDN, CDR2 FVKESK. For the CDR3, the DNA is TGTGCCAGCAGCCAAGTCGGGGAAGAGACCCAGTACTTC. This encodes CASSQVGEETQYF. Full variable domain (rest looked up from reference TRBV14 and TRBJ2-5): EAGVTQFPSHSVIEKGQTVTLRCDPISGHDNLYWYRRVMGKEIKFLLHFVKESKQDESGMPNNRFLAERTGGTYSTLKVQPAELEDSGVYFCASSQVGEETQYFGPGTRLLVL.

This clone was picked up a small number of times. The chain combines TRBV10-2 with TRBJ1-2; TRBD1 aligns across 8 bases. V trimming: 8 bases; J trimming: 8 bases; junction bases outside the gene matches: 7. CDR1 is WSHSY, CDR2 SAAADI, per germline. There are 12 residues in the CDR3. CDR3 nucleotide sequence: TGCGCCAGCCTGACAGGGGTAGGCGGCTACACCTTC. This translates into CASLTGVGGYTF.

V usage is TRBV15 and J usage is TRBJ1-4, with a tentative D call TRBD1 (6 bases). CDR3 length equals 15 residues. Germline CDR1 is LNHNV and CDR2 is YYDKDF (reference sequence). Trimming shortened V by 5 bases and J by 6 bases, and 16 bases separated the two germline ends. The CDR3 DNA sequence: TGTGCCACCAGCTCTCAGACAGGCATCGATGAAAAACTGTTTTTT. It translates to CATSSQTGIDEKLFF.

The V call is TRBV15, the J call TRBJ1-4; D gene uncertain. CDR3 length: 14 amino acids. Trimming cost V 1 base and J 8 bases, with 11 bases left between them. The germline V gene has CDR1 LNHNV and CDR2 YYDKDF (reference sequence). The chain's CDR3 is CATSRAGSEEKLFF. CDR3 DNA: TGTGCCACCAGCAGAGCAGGCTCAGAAGAAAAACTGTTTTTT.

The sample holds a few counts of this clone. The chain is built from TRBV19 and TRBJ2-7, with 7 bases that match TRBD1. Per germline, CDR1 LNHDA and CDR2 SQIVND (reference sequence). With V trimmed by 2 bases and J by 3 bases, 7 bases remained unmatched. The CDR3 is 15 amino acids. In DNA form, the CDR3 reads TGTGCCAGTAGTATACGAGAGACAGGGTTCTACGAGCAGTACTTC. Protein sequence: CASSIRETGFYEQYF.

This clone was seen more than once but under ten times. The rearrangement links TRBV11-1 to TRBJ2-5; D is unclear. V gave up 5 bases and J gave up 5 bases, with 6 bases separating them. The CDR3 runs to 11 residues. From germline, CDR1 is SGHAT and CDR2 FQDESV (reference sequence). CDR3 in DNA: TGTGCCAGCAGCCAGGCGGAGACCCAGTACTTC. It translates to CASSQAETQYF.

This clone was seen a handful of times. The rearrangement links TRBV15 to TRBJ2-5; maybe TRBD2 (5 bases). Germline loops: CDR1 LNHNV, CDR2 YYDKDF (reference sequence). The CDR3 runs 14 residues. V was trimmed by 4 bases and J by 1 base, leaving 10 bases between them. The CDR3, as DNA: TGTGCCACCAGCACCTGGGGAGCCCAAGAGACCCAGTACTTC. Residues: CATSTWGAQETQYF.

The J gene is TRBJ2-5, the V gene TRBV10-3; TRBD2 agrees at 7 bases. The CDR3 loop spans 16 amino acids. V was pared by 7 bases and J by 1 base, with 12 bases of the junction left unmatched. Germline CDR1 ENHRY, CDR2 SYGVKD. The CDR3 DNA follows: TGTGCCATCAAATCCGGAGCGGGGACCTTCCAAGAGACCCAGTACTTC. Encoded protein: CAIKSGAGTFQETQYF.

CDR3 loop: CASSVVGAGDWETQYF. CDR3 sequence (DNA): TGTGCCAGCAGCGTAGTAGGGGCAGGGGATTGGGAGACCCAGTACTTC. The chain has TRBV9 and TRBJ2-5; D might be TRBD1 (6 bases). The CDR3 spans 16 residues. Trimming took 0 bases from V and 5 from J, leaving 17 bases between them. Germline CDR1 is SGDLS and CDR2 is YYNGEE.

Written as DNA, the CDR3 is TGTGCCAGCAGTGAAGACAGGGGGAACACCATATATTTT. Translating it yields CASSEDRGNTIYF. V gene TRBV2 combines with J gene TRBJ1-3, with TRBD1 matching 8 bases. There are 13 residues in the CDR3. Germline-derived CDR1 and CDR2 are SNHLY and FYNNEI. V lost 1 base to trimming and J lost 7 bases; unmatched junction nucleotides: 0.

This rearrangement joins TRBV29-1 to TRBJ1-1, with D unclear. This CDR3 has 10 residues. CDR1 and CDR2 from the germline V gene are SQVTM and ANQGSEA. Trimming stripped 6 bases from V and 7 bases from J, with 9 bases between. The CDR3 loop is CSVLSREAFF. For the CDR3, the DNA is TGCAGCGTACTAAGTCGTGAAGCTTTCTTT. Looking up the rest from reference TRBV29-1 and TRBJ1-1 gives the full variable domain: SAVISQKPSRDICQRGTSLTIQCQVDSQVTMMFWYRQQPGQSLTLIATANQGSEATYESGFVIDKFPISRPNLTFSTLTVSNMSPEDSSIYLCSVLSREAFFGQGTRLTVV.

The chain has TRBV6-1 and TRBJ1-1; 7 nucleotides match TRBD1. Per the germline V gene, CDR1 is MNHNS and CDR2 is SASEGT. The trim removed 5 bases at V and 11 bases at J, leaving 17 bases unmatched. This CDR3 is built from 15 residues. CDR3 region: CASSLPGQISPTAFF. DNA for the CDR3: TGTGCCAGCAGTCTGCCGGGACAGATCTCTCCTACGGCTTTCTTT.

V gene TRBV6-1 combines with J gene TRBJ2-7; 11 bases align to TRBD2. The CDR3 totals 14 residues. V trimming: 7 bases; J trimming: 3 bases; junction bases outside the gene matches: 5. Germline CDR1 MNHNS, CDR2 SASEGT. The CDR3 bases are TGTGCCAGCACCCTAGCGGGGGGCCTCTACGAGCAGTACTTC. Protein product: CASTLAGGLYEQYF.

With regard to this clone: At one boundary the junction diverges from the germline segment, which might be a read error. The rearrangement links TRBV7-7 to TRBJ2-1; TRBD1 matches at 9 bases. The CDR3 has 17 residues. The germline V gene has CDR1 SSHAT and CDR2 FNYEAQ (reference sequence). The chain's CDR3 is CASSSGQGRPTYNEQFF. CDR3 nucleotide sequence: TGTGCTAGCAGCTCCGGACAGGGGAGACCTACCTACAATGAGCAGTTCTTC.

This clone was observed a few times. The chain carries TRBV7-6 and TRBJ2-5; 7 bases map to TRBD1. Per the germline V gene, CDR1 is SGHVS and CDR2 is FNYEAQ. The CDR3 contains 15 residues. V was clipped by 0 bases and J by 2 bases; unmatched bases: 3. The CDR3 here is CASSLAGTVQETQYF. The DNA of the CDR3 is TGTGCCAGCAGCTTAGCCGGGACAGTACAAGAGACCCAGTACTTC.

The chain carries TRBV30 and TRBJ1-4; D possibly corresponds to TRBD1 (5 bases). V was trimmed by 4 bases and J by 2 bases, leaving 8 bases between them. CDR1 and CDR2 (germline): GTSNPN, SVGIG (reference sequence). The CDR3 runs to 13 residues. The DNA for the CDR3 is TGTGCCTGGAATGGGGCGACTAATGAAAAACTGTTTTTT. Encoded protein: CAWNGATNEKLFF.

The chain combines TRBV7-2 with TRBJ1-1; D uncertain. Per the germline V gene, CDR1 is SGHTA and CDR2 is FQGNSA. V lost 1 base and J 1 base, leaving 7 bases between the germline ends. This CDR3 is 14 amino acids long. The CDR3: CASSLGRKNTEAFF. The CDR3 coding sequence is TGTGCCAGCAGCTTAGGCAGGAAGAACACTGAAGCTTTCTTT.

The chain links TRBV9 to TRBJ2-3, with D possibly matching TRBD1 (5 bases). Trimming took off 3 bases at V and 3 bases at J, with 11 bases between the two ends. The germline gives CDR1 SGDLS, CDR2 YYNGEE. The CDR3 extends over 14 amino acids. CDR3 DNA sequence: TGTGCCAGCAGCGCACAAGGGGATACAGATACGCAGTATTTT. Its translation is CASSAQGDTDTQYF.

The V and J genes are TRBV25-1 and TRBJ2-7; 9 bases line up with TRBD1. The CDR3 sequence is 16 residues long. The V gene's germline CDR1 is MGHDK and CDR2 SYGVNS. V trimming: 6 bases; J trimming: 5 bases; junction bases outside the gene matches: 14. CDR3 protein: CASRKGQGVLSDEQYF. In DNA form, the CDR3 reads TGTGCCAGCAGGAAGGGACAGGGAGTATTATCGGACGAGCAGTACTTC.

The chain carries TRBV14 and TRBJ2-5, with 13 positions matching TRBD2. Germline trimming cut 5 bases from V and 5 bases from J; bases unmatched to any gene: 14. CDR1 is SGHDN, CDR2 FVKESK, per germline. The CDR3 sequence is 18 residues long. The CDR3 DNA follows: TGTGCCAGCAGCAAAGTCGGACCGGGACTAGCGGGACAGGAGACCCAGTACTTC. Its protein product is CASSKVGPGLAGQETQYF.

The chain links TRBV5-4 to TRBJ1-2; 10 nucleotides align to TRBD1. From germline, CDR1 is SGHNT and CDR2 YYREEE (reference sequence). Unmatched junction bases numbered 4, after V lost 4 bases and J lost 4 bases. The CDR3 runs 14 residues. CDR3 DNA: TGTGCCAGCAGCCTCCGGGACAGGGGCTATGGCTACACCTTC. As protein: CASSLRDRGYGYTF.

This chain uses TRBV4-1 with TRBJ1-1; D is undetermined. Germline CDR1 MGHRA, CDR2 YSYEKL. Trimming stripped 1 base from V and 10 bases from J, with 10 bases between. The CDR3 spans 12 residues. CDR3 in amino acids: CASSQGLRGAFF. The CDR3 coding sequence is TGCGCCAGCAGCCAAGGATTACGGGGAGCTTTCTTT.

V is TRBV27 and J is TRBJ1-2; D is perhaps TRBD1 (6 bases). Germline assignment: CDR1 MNHEY and CDR2 SMNVEV (reference sequence). The CDR3 is made up of 14 amino acids. Trimming took off 7 bases at V and 5 bases at J, with 17 bases between the two ends. The CDR3 protein is CASTPSGRGYGYTF. CDR3 sequence (DNA): TGTGCCAGCACCCCATCGGGCAGGGGTTATGGCTACACCTTC.

The chain combines TRBV6-5 with TRBJ1-1; TRBD1 matches 8 bases. Germline CDR1 reads MNHEY; CDR2 reads SVGAGI. Unmatched junction bases numbered 11, after V lost 5 bases and J lost 6 bases. The CDR3 is made up of 15 amino acids. The CDR3 sequence: CASSTTGGTMSEAFF. The CDR3 DNA reads TGTGCCAGCAGTACTACAGGGGGGACTATGTCTGAAGCTTTCTTT.

This chain connects TRBV6-6 to TRBJ1-5, with 11 bases identical to TRBD1. Germline V gene lookup returns CDR1 MNHNY and CDR2 SVGAGI (reference sequence). The junction had 7 bases not matched to a gene; V was cut back by 7 bases and J by 2 bases. The CDR3 contains 16 residues. The CDR3 sequence: CASTGQGAKGNQPQHF. CDR3 coding DNA: TGTGCCAGCACCGGACAGGGGGCGAAGGGCAATCAGCCCCAGCATTTT.

Turning to this clone: Other DNA sequences in the sample encode the same CDR3. The chain is built from TRBV7-2 and TRBJ2-3; D is undetermined. Trimming took off 5 bases at V and 2 bases at J, with 5 bases between the two ends. The CDR3 spans 12 residues. Germline loops: CDR1 SGHTA, CDR2 FQGNSA. The CDR3 sequence: CASSPFTDTQYF. CDR3 coding DNA: TGTGCCAGCAGCCCTTTCACAGATACGCAGTATTTT.